A single sample gave rise to the 7 T cell receptor beta chains below, sequenced in a study of cytomegalovirus exposure and HLA in healthy donors. Use of 60 Vbeta and 13 Jbeta primers characterized the PCR. Some clones are missing from TCRdb's copy, which holds only in-frame ones; the method was immunoSEQ multiplex PCR. The sample consists of some 190,000 clones, 85% to 90% of them appearing once. The sequenced material came from PBMCs. The receptor set was obtained from a man aged 30-40 years in good health and CMV-seronegative.

V is TRBV21-1 and J is TRBJ2-4; TRBD1 is taken as the D call from the table, unchecked against the DNA. TRBV21-1 is described as a pseudogene. The CDR3 runs to 18 residues. DNA for the CDR3: TGTGCCAGCAGCAATGGGGACAGCGGCGGCTCGGTCAAAAACATTCAGTACTTC. This gives the protein CASSNGDSGGSVKNIQYF.

The chain is built from TRBV2 and TRBJ2-2, with a weak D call TRBD1 (6 bases). V was cut by 10 bases and J by 5 bases, with 17 bases left in between. The CDR3 contains 14 residues. Per germline, CDR1 SNHLY and CDR2 FYNNEI. CDR3 in amino acids: CATTMWDITGELFF. CDR3 DNA sequence: TGTGCCACCACCATGTGGGACATAACCGGGGAGCTGTTTTTT.

The chain recombines TRBV27 with TRBJ1-6, with TRBD1 matching 10 bases. There are 15 residues in the CDR3. The ends lost 4 bases at V and 9 bases at J; junction bases unmatched: 6. Per the germline V gene, CDR1 is MNHEY and CDR2 is SMNVEV (reference sequence). The CDR3 region is CASSYNRDRGSPLHF. CDR3 coding DNA: TGTGCCAGCAGTTATAACAGGGACAGGGGTTCACCCCTCCACTTT.

The genes are TRBV30 and TRBJ1-5, with D perhaps TRBD1 (5 bases). Looked up from germline, CDR1 is GTSNPN and CDR2 is SVGIG (reference sequence). There are 13 residues in the CDR3. Trimming stripped 0 bases from V and 4 bases from J, with 7 bases between. The CDR3 protein is CAWSVAGNQPQHF. CDR3 DNA sequence: TGTGCCTGGAGTGTGGCAGGGAATCAGCCCCAGCATTTT. Full variable domain (outside the CDR3, taken from reference TRBV30 and TRBJ1-5): SQTIHQWPATLVQPVGSPLSLECTVEGTSNPNLYWYRQAAGRGLQLLFYSVGIGQISSEVPQNLSASRPQDRQFILSSKKLLLSDSGFYLCAWSVAGNQPQHFGDGTRLSIL.

CDR3 in amino acids: CASRMGGYGYTF. In nucleotides, the CDR3 is TGTGCCAGCAGAATGGGGGGCTATGGCTACACCTTC. The V and J genes are TRBV28 and TRBJ1-2; D may be TRBD1 (5 bases). Germline V lookup: CDR1 MDHEN, CDR2 SYDVKM. V lost 6 bases to trimming and J lost 4 bases, with 9 bases between them. The CDR3 runs to 12 residues.

This clone was found once. Compared with germline, one end of the junction differs, possibly owing to a read error. V and J are TRBV7-7 and TRBJ2-1; 9 bases map to TRBD1. The CDR3 consists of 14 residues. Germline CDR1 SSHAT, CDR2 FNYEAQ (reference sequence). The CDR3: CASSLGTGKNEQFF. The CDR3 DNA sequence: TGTGCTAGCAGCTTAGGGACAGGGAAAAATGAGCAGTTCTTC.

This chain joins TRBV28 and TRBJ2-7; D not resolved. Looked up from germline, CDR1 is MDHEN and CDR2 is SYDVKM. The CDR3 extends over 13 amino acids. The germline V and J ends were trimmed by 4 bases and 2 bases, with 9 bases remaining between them. The CDR3 protein is CASSYSLAYEQYF. The CDR3 DNA follows: TGTGCCAGCAGTTATAGCCTAGCCTACGAGCAGTACTTC.